This T cell receptor (beta chain) was captured by sequencing in a study of neurological immune-mediated disorders. Stated time point: technical triplicate 2. CDR1 LGHDT and CDR2 YNNKEL come from the germline V gene (reference sequence). The V and J ends lost 1 base and 0 bases respectively, with 7 bases between them. The CDR3 spans 16 residues. Synthesis of cDNA was carried out by template-switch 5'RACE. The reaction used 10-nucleotide random UMIs. From the 5' RACE reads, TCRdb called clonotypes with MiXCR, one entry per CDR3 protein. The sample records about 59,000 distinct CDR3 sequences, 20% to 30% being singletons.

Sequenced: PBMCs. This TCR came from a man aged 60-69 years with HTLV-1-associated myelopathy (HAM/TSP). The gene calls are TRBV3-1 and TRBJ2-6; unclear D gene. The CDR3 region has the DNA TGTGCCAGCAGCCAAGTTCAGCCCTCTGGGGCCAACGTCCTGACTTTC. This encodes CASSQVQPSGANVLTF.